The sequence of this T cell receptor (beta chain) was determined in a study of T cell responses to AZD1222 COVID-19 vaccine. In the case of this clone: No antigen is known for it.

Germline V CDR1 and CDR2: MNHEY, SVGAGI. Trimming cost V 6 bases and J 6 bases; bases outside gene matches: 2. The CDR3 covers 13 residues. Using immunoSEQ multiplex PCR, the repertoire was profiled, and TCRdb retains in-frame clones only, with some absent. Among around 78,000 clones listed, under 90% were seen once. General study results and limits: Clonal diversity was possibly underestimated, and the donors were mostly white British, with more females. The breadth and depth of Spike-specific TCRs increased once two AZD1222 doses had been given.

The sequencing here drew on peripheral blood, taken 28 days after the second AZD1222 dose. The clonotype originates from an adult who received the AZD1222 COVID-19 vaccine. The gene calls are TRBV6-5 and TRBJ2-1; 10 bases are shared with TRBD1. The CDR3 reads CASRRQGANEQFF. CDR3 bases: TGTGCCAGCAGAAGACAGGGGGCCAATGAGCAGTTCTTC.